Here is one T cell receptor (beta chain) with its context. This CDR3 spans 14 amino acids. The junction had 6 bases not matched to a gene; V was cut back by 4 bases and J by 3 bases. CDR1 and CDR2 (germline): GTSNPN, SVGIG (reference sequence). The data were taken from a study of control samples from healthy donors and cancer patients. The assay was immunoSEQ multiplex PCR, and TCRdb's table has in-frame clones only and misses some. The table records roughly 150,000 clones, just over 85% of them present only once. The genes are TRBV30 and TRBJ2-3; 8 nucleotides agree with TRBD2. Sequenced sample: blood. The sequence was collected from a man younger than 35 in good health. This CDR3 is CAWNSGEGTDTQYF. The DNA of the CDR3 is TGTGCCTGGAATAGCGGGGAGGGGACAGATACGCAGTATTTT. The entire variable domain, with the rest obtained from reference TRBV30 and TRBJ2-3, is as follows: SQTIHQWPATLVQPVGSPLSLECTVEGTSNPNLYWYRQAAGRGLQLLFYSVGIGQISSEVPQNLSASRPQDRQFILSSKKLLLSDSGFYLCAWNSGEGTDTQYFGPGTRLTVL.